Listed here are 8 T cell receptor beta chains from one sample, sequenced in a study of T-cell memory formation after mild COVID-19. TCRdb used MiXCR to reprocess the 5' RACE reads, holding one entry per CDR3 protein. The sample shows a few hundred thousand distinct CDR3 sequences, approximately 19% of them seen only once. Source material: PBMCs or a T cell subset sorted from them (not recorded which). The source is a man in his late teens or twenties who had mild COVID-19 (a few samples of this study predate the infection). Cell type and time point are not known.

This chain joins TRBV5-1 and TRBJ2-1; 8 nucleotides match TRBD2. The CDR3 runs to 15 residues. Germline V CDR1 and CDR2: SGHRS, YFSETQ. The ends lost 4 bases at V and 7 bases at J; junction bases unmatched: 10. DNA for the CDR3: TGCGCCAGCAGCCATAGTGGCGGGGGGTTGAATGAGCAGTTCTTC. This gives the protein CASSHSGGGLNEQFF.

This clonotype was seen a few times. The chain employs TRBV4-3 and TRBJ1-4; D possibly corresponds to TRBD1 (6 bases). V was trimmed by 1 base and J by 8 bases, leaving 23 bases between them. The CDR3 covers 18 residues. Germline values: CDR1 LGHNA, CDR2 YSLEER. CDR3 loop: CASSQVVRGTPVGEKLFF. CDR3 coding DNA: TGCGCCAGCAGCCAAGTAGTACGGGGGACACCCGTAGGGGAAAAACTGTTTTTT.

In its sample, this clonotype was seen a few times. The CDR3 loop reads CSAPWPGADTQYF. For the CDR3, the DNA is TGCAGTGCTCCCTGGCCTGGCGCAGATACGCAGTATTTT. The V and J genes are TRBV20-1 and TRBJ2-3; D not certain. The CDR3 has 13 amino acids. With 5 bases removed from V and 4 bases from J, the gap between germline ends came to 13 bases. Looked up from germline, CDR1 is DFQATT and CDR2 is SNEGSKA (reference sequence).

This clonotype was detected a few times. This sequence joins TRBV5-1 and TRBJ1-1, with D hard to call. V was pared by 3 bases and J by 2 bases, with 11 bases between. Germline CDR1 reads SGHRS; CDR2 reads YFSETQ. The CDR3 sequence is 14 residues long. The CDR3 protein is CASSSYRANTEAFF. In DNA, the CDR3 is TGCGCCAGCAGCTCCTACCGGGCTAACACTGAAGCTTTCTTT.

The chain has TRBV10-3 and TRBJ2-7, with D perhaps TRBD1 (6 bases). V gave up 7 bases and J gave up 7 bases, with 23 bases separating them. CDR3 length equals 15 residues. The germline CDR1 and CDR2 sequences are ENHRY and SYGVKD. As DNA, the CDR3 is TGTGCCATCACGGAGTCGCAGGGAAATAGGGGGGAGCAGTACTTC. This sequence encodes CAITESQGNRGEQYF.

The rearrangement links TRBV20-1 to TRBJ2-5; D remains ambiguous. The V gene's germline CDR1 is DFQATT and CDR2 SNEGSKA (reference sequence). The CDR3 has 14 amino acids. Trimming took off 4 bases at V and 3 bases at J, with 15 bases between the two ends. The chain's CDR3 is CSAIVSDREETQYF. The CDR3, as DNA: TGCAGTGCTATAGTGTCCGATCGGGAAGAGACCCAGTACTTC.

The J gene is TRBJ1-4, the V gene TRBV7-9, with D unclear. V was clipped by 5 bases and J by 5 bases, with 12 bases between them. CDR3 length: 14 residues. Germline loops: CDR1 SEHNR, CDR2 FQNEAQ (reference sequence). The CDR3 DNA sequence: TGTGCCAGCAGCATCGACGGCTTGAATGAAAAACTGTTTTTT. Translation gives CASSIDGLNEKLFF.

This chain connects TRBV20-1 to TRBJ1-5; tentatively, D is TRBD1 (6 bases). This CDR3 is 14 amino acids long. Trimming removed 6 bases at V and 6 bases at J, with 18 bases between. From germline, CDR1 is DFQATT and CDR2 SNEGSKA (reference sequence). CDR3 DNA sequence: TGCAGTGCCGCACTGAGTCCAGGGGCTCAGCCCCAGCATTTT. It encodes CSAALSPGAQPQHF.